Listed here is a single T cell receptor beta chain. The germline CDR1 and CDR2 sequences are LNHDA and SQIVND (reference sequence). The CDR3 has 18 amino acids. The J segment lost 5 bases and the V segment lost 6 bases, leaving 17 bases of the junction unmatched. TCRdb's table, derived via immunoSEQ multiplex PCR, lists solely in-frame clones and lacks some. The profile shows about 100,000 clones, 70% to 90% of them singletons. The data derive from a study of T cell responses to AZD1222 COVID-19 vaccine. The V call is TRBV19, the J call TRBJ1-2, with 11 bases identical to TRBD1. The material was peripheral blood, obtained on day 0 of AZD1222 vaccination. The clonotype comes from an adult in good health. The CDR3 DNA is TGTGCCAGTAGGCCGCGGGACAGGGGGGACGGGGGCTCTTATGGCTACACCTTC. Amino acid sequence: CASRPRDRGDGGSYGYTF.